The source of this TCR beta chain is a study of T cells after yellow fever vaccination. Whole-study results and caveats: Overlap between CD4 and CD8 compartments was detected for a small share of clonotypes. Post-booster repertoires again held most primary-vaccination clones (96% CD4, about 90% CD8).

Details on this clonotype: Its cognate antigen is unknown.

Germline loops: CDR1 SGHVS, CDR2 FQNEAQ. The CDR3 is 16 amino acids. With 2 bases removed from V and 1 base from J, the gap between germline ends came to 14 bases. They built TCR cDNA with 5'RACE template switching, a step that put in a universal primer site and UMIs. TCRdb analysed the 5' RACE reads with MiXCR anew, one entry per CDR3 protein. This repertoire shows 300,000 to 400,000 distinct CDR3 sequences, under 15% found once; its top ten account for roughly 3%. Sequencing was performed on CD4+ T cells sorted from PBMCs, taken 15 days after the yellow fever booster vaccination. The genes are TRBV7-8 and TRBJ2-5, with D possibly matching TRBD2 (6 bases). The receptor comes from a young man who received the YFV17D yellow fever vaccine. The CDR3 nucleotides are TGTGCCAGCAGCTTATATGGCGGGGCCATCCAAGAGACCCAGTACTTC. Translated: CASSLYGGAIQETQYF.